This entry features one T cell receptor beta chain sequence. The repertoire was sequenced with immunoSEQ multiplex PCR; TCRdb's copy has only in-frame clones and lacks some. The sample includes some 57,000 clones, more than 95% of them seen just once. CDR1 is SGHDN, CDR2 FVKESK, per germline. Trimming stripped 3 bases from V and 5 bases from J, with 7 bases between. This CDR3 contains 12 residues. The sample is drawn from a study of technical replicates of blood from several donors. This TCR derives from a human donor in good health. The source material was T cells isolated from PBMCs. J is TRBJ1-1 and V is TRBV14, with a tentative D call TRBD1 (5 bases). The CDR3 loop is CASSHQGTEAFF. CDR3 sequence (DNA): TGTGCCAGCAGCCATCAGGGAACTGAAGCTTTCTTT.